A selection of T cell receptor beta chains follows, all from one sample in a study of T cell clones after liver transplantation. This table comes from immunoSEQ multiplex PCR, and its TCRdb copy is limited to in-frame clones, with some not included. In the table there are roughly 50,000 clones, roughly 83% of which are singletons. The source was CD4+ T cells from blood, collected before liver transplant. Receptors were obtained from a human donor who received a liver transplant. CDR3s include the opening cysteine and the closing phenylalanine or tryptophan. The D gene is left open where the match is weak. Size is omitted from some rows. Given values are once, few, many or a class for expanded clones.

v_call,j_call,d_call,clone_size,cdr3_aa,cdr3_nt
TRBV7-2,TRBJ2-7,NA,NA,CASSLPTVEQYF,TGTGCCAGCAGCTTGCCCACAGTCGAGCAGTACTTC
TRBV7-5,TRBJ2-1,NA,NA,CVRSPDPGSSYNEQFF,TGTGTCAGAAGCCCAGATCCGGGGAGCTCCTACAATGAGCAGTTCTTC
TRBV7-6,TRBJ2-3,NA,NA,CASSLRGLSGPTTDTQYF,TGTGCCAGCAGCTTACGAGGCCTTTCCGGGCCAACCACAGATACGCAGTATTTT
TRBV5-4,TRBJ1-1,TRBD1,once,CASSSPGTGNTEAFF,TGTGCCAGCAGCTCCCCCGGGACAGGGAACACTGAAGCTTTCTTT
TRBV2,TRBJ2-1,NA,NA,CASSRGSSYNEQFF,TGTGCCAGCAGTCGGGGGAGCTCCTACAATGAGCAGTTCTTC
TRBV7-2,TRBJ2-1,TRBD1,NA,CASSPVTGTISGEQFF,TGTGCCAGCAGCCCTGTGACAGGGACAATTTCCGGGGAGCAGTTCTTC
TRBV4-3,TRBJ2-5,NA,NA,CASSQDQNRGTWETQYF,TGCGCCAGCAGCCAAGATCAGAACCGGGGGACGTGGGAGACCCAGTACTTC
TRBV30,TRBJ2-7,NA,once,CASSDSYEQYF,TGTGCCTCTTCGGACTCCTACGAGCAGTACTTC
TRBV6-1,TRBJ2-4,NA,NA,CASNPAEGSKNIQYF,TGTGCCAGCAATCCCGCGGAGGGGTCCAAAAACATTCAGTACTTC
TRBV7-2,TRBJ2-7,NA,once,CASSSGGGAPYEQYF,TGTGCCAGCAGCTCTGGGGGTGGGGCCCCCTACGAGCAGTACTTC
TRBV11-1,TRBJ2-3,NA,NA,CASSLGGSDTDTQYF,TGTGCCAGCAGCTTAGGGGGATCGGACACAGATACGCAGTATTTT
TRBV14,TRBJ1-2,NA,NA,CASSQQVNYGYTF,TGTGCCAGCAGCCAGCAGGTTAACTATGGCTACACCTTC
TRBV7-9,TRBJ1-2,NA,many,CASSEFGGLYGYTF,TGTGCCAGCAGCGAATTTGGGGGGCTCTATGGCTACACCTTC
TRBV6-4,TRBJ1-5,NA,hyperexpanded,CASSPEPGGNQPQHF,TGTGCCAGCAGCCCGGAACCTGGGGGCAATCAGCCCCAGCATTTT
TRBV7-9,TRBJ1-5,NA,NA,CASSDTQGEVQPQHF,TGTGCCAGCAGCGACACTCAGGGAGAGGTACAGCCCCAGCATTTT
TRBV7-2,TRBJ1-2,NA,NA,CASRREGGASYGYTF,TGTGCCAGCAGACGTGAGGGGGGGGCGAGCTATGGCTACACCTTC
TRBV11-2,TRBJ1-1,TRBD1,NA,CASSLVPGTGVEAFF,TGTGCCAGCAGCTTGGTACCCGGGACAGGCGTAGAAGCTTTTTTT
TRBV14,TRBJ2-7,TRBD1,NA,CASSQLTGSYEQYF,TGTGCCAGCAGCCAACTGACAGGGTCCTACGAGCAGTACTTC
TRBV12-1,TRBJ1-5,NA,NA,CASSTYLREGSNQPQHF,TGTGCCAGCAGCACCTACCTCAGGGAGGGCAGCAATCAGCCCCAGCATTTT
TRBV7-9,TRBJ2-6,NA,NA,CASSLVSGANVLTF,TGTGCCAGCAGCTTAGTTTCTGGGGCCAACGTCCTGACTTTC
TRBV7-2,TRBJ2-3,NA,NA,CASSLAPLGADTQYF,TGTGCCAGCAGCTTAGCCCCACTGGGAGCAGATACGCAGTATTTT
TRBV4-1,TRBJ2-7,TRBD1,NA,CASSPGQGGEQYF,TGCGCCAGCAGCCCGGGACAGGGTGGCGAGCAGTACTTC
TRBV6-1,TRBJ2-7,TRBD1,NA,CASRQPGQVDREQYF,TGTGCCAGCAGACAACCGGGACAGGTGGATAGGGAGCAGTACTTC
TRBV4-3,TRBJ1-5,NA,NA,CASSPVVREEQPQHF,TGCGCCAGCAGCCCGGTGGTCAGGGAGGAACAGCCCCAGCATTTT
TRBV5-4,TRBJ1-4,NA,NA,CASSQGNLNEKLFF,TGTGCCAGCAGCCAGGGAAACCTTAATGAAAAACTGTTTTTT
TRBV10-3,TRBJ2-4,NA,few,CAVRQEAGNIQYF,TGTGCCGTTCGACAAGAGGCCGGTAACATTCAGTACTTC
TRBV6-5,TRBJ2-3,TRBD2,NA,CASSFGTNTDTQYF,TGTGCCAGCAGTTTCGGGACTAACACAGATACGCAGTATTTT
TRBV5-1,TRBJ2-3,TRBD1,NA,CASSLADRGTDTQYF,TGCGCCAGCAGCTTGGCGGACAGGGGCACAGATACGCAGTATTTT